These 13 T cell receptor beta chains came from one sample sequenced in a study of tissue T cells after allogeneic stem cell transplantation. Some clones are missing from TCRdb's copy, which holds only in-frame ones; the method was immunoSEQ multiplex PCR. The data contain about 6,800 clones, approximately 35% of them singletons. The time point is: mouse harvest day 14 after allogeneic transplant. Each mouse received 10^7 T-cell-depleted marrow cells plus 10^6 splenic CD5+ T cells by tail vein. Sequencing input: skin. The source of these receptors is a female BALB/c mouse given C57BL/6 T cells with graft-versus-host disease after an allogeneic hematopoietic cell transplant.

About this clone itself: Mouse names are used for the genes. The read gets to within 1 residue of the CDR3 end, and the germline J gene fills in the rest. The chain couples TRBV3 to TRBJ1-4, with unresolved D. The V end lost 1 base, the J end lost 4 bases, and 4 bases lay between the germline ends. The germline gives CDR1 SNHLY, CDR2 FYNGKV (reference sequence). This CDR3 has 13 residues. The CDR3 DNA, read in part, is TGTGCCAGCAGCTTAGTTGGCAACGAAAGATTATTT. Translated: CASSLVGNERLF. The full CDR3 protein is CASSLVGNERLFF. Together with reference TRBV3 and TRBJ1-4, the CDR3 gives the full variable domain: GPKVLQIPSHQIIDMGQMVTLNCDPVSNHLYFYWYKQILGQQMEFLVNFYNGKVMEKSKLFKDQFSVERPDGSYFTLKIQPTALEDSAVYFCASSLVGNERLFFGHGTKLSVL.

As regards this clone: Gene names and germline refer to mouse. The sequenced fragment ends 1 residue before the CDR3 boundary, so the rest is inferred from the germline J gene. J is TRBJ1-6 and V is TRBV26, with a tentative D call TRBD1 (5 bases). TRBJ1-6 is flagged as an ORF with uncertain function. The CDR3 is 15 amino acids. Trimming shortened V by 4 bases and J by 0 bases, and 7 bases separated the two germline ends. Germline assignment: CDR1 KGHPV and CDR2 FQNQEV (reference sequence). The CDR3 spells CASSPDISYNSPLYF. The CDR3 bases that were read are TGTGCCAGCAGTCCGGACATTTCCTATAATTCGCCCCTCTAC.

Note on this clone: Mouse names are used for the genes. The read ends 1 residue shy of where the CDR3 ends; the end is completed using the germline J gene. V and J are TRBV26 and TRBJ1-1; maybe TRBD1 (5 bases). Between the trimmed V and J ends, which lost 2 bases and 3 bases, there was a span of 7 bases. The CDR3 extends over 13 amino acids. Germline CDR1 is KGHPV and CDR2 is FQNQEV (reference sequence). The DNA read from the CDR3 is TGTGCCAGCAGTCTGGGCAGGGACACAGAAGTCTTC. Its protein is CASSLGRDTEVF. The full CDR3 sequence reads CASSLGRDTEVFF.

Remarks on this clone: Gene names are the mouse ones. The read ends 1 residue early relative to the CDR3; the germline J gene fills the gap. The J gene is TRBJ1-4, the V gene TRBV20; 10 bases are a match to TRBD1. The CDR3 is 15 amino acids. Germline V gene data show CDR1 as GFQATS and CDR2 as STVNSAI. After removal of 0 bases from V and 6 bases from J, the junction contained 4 bases not matched to a gene. This chain's CDR3 is CGARDGTGADERLFF. CDR3 DNA, as far as it was read: TGTGGTGCTAGGGATGGGACAGGGGCGGACGAAAGATTATTT.

Concerning this clone: Genes here carry mouse names. The CDR3 goes on 1 residue after the read ends, and that part is filled in from the germline J gene. The J gene is TRBJ1-1, the V gene TRBV26; D gene unclear. This CDR3 spans 13 amino acids. Trimming pared 2 bases from V and 0 bases from J, leaving 4 bases between. Germline V gives CDR1 KGHPV, CDR2 FQNQEV (reference sequence). CDR3 sequence: CASSLLANTEVFF. The CDR3 DNA, read in part, is TGTGCCAGCAGTCTGCTTGCAAACACAGAAGTCTTC.

Regarding this clone: Gene names are mouse gene names. The read halts 1 residue ahead of the CDR3 end, with the missing end drawn from the germline J gene. The chain employs TRBV5 and TRBJ1-3; 8 bases agree with TRBD1. Germline values: CDR1 LGHNA, CDR2 YNLKQL (reference sequence). The CDR3 loop spans 16 amino acids. The trim removed 1 base at V and 0 bases at J, leaving 2 bases unmatched. Incomplete CDR3 DNA: TGTGCCAGCAGCCAAGGACAGGGGAATTCTGGAAATACGCTCTAT. Amino acid sequence: CASSQGQGNSGNTLY. The entire CDR3 protein is CASSQGQGNSGNTLYF.

Sample share makes this clone medium-sized (0.01 to 0.1%). Genes and germline are mouse. The CDR3 DNA, read in part, is TGTGCCAGCGGTGATGCGAGGGACCAGGCTCCGCTT. Encoded protein: CASGDARDQAPL. The entire CDR3 sequence reads CASGDARDQAPLF. This chain connects TRBV13-2 to TRBJ1-5; D gene uncertain. The CDR3 end falls 1 residue outside the read, so it is completed with the germline J gene. The V and J ends lost 0 bases and 5 bases respectively, with 6 bases between them. CDR1 and CDR2 (germline): NNHNN, SYGAGS (reference sequence). The CDR3 contains 13 residues.

Comment on this clone: Gene names and germline refer to mouse. The missing CDR3 end, 1 residue past where the read stops, is filled in from the germline J gene. The chain combines TRBV26 with TRBJ2-5; 9 bases map to TRBD2. The CDR3 has 15 amino acids. V dropped 4 bases and J dropped 0; count of bases not matched to a gene: 2. Germline V gene lookup returns CDR1 KGHPV and CDR2 FQNQEV (reference sequence). CDR3 region: CASSRDWANQDTQYF. The CDR3 bases that were read are TGTGCCAGCAGTCGGGACTGGGCTAACCAAGACACCCAGTAC.

Notes on this clone: Gene names are the mouse ones. The read halts 1 residue ahead of the CDR3 end, with the missing end drawn from the germline J gene. The rearrangement uses TRBV31 and TRBJ2-4; 9 bases match TRBD2. Germline assignment: CDR1 GKSSPN and CDR2 SITVG. The CDR3 has 16 amino acids. Germline trimming cut 1 base from V and 1 base from J; bases unmatched to any gene: 6. The sequenced part of the CDR3 DNA is TGTGCCTGGAGTCCTGGGCTGGGGGGGGGTCAAAACACCTTGTAC. This translates into CAWSPGLGGGQNTLY. Given in full, the CDR3 is CAWSPGLGGGQNTLYF.

A note on this clone: Any gene name here is a mouse gene name. The read terminates 1 residue before the CDR3 end, so the remaining end is supplied by the germline J gene. The gene calls are TRBV17 and TRBJ2-7, with TRBD2 matching over 8 bases. V shed 1 base, J shed 7 bases, and the junction held 6 bases outside the gene matches. CDR3 length: 14 residues. The germline V gene has CDR1 MNHDT and CDR2 YYDKIL. This chain's CDR3 is CASSRAGGAEEQYF. Incomplete CDR3 DNA: TGTGCTAGCAGTAGAGCGGGGGGGGCAGAGGAACAGTAC.

Concerning this clone: The germline and genes are mouse ones. With the read ending 1 residue before the CDR3 end, the germline J gene is used to fill in that end. The chain uses TRBV26 and TRBJ2-2, with no clear D. Per the germline V gene, CDR1 is KGHPV and CDR2 is FQNQEV (reference sequence). V was shortened by 2 bases and J by 0 bases, with 7 bases between the two germline ends. The CDR3 has 15 residues. The CDR3 protein is CASSLSRSNTGQLYF. Incomplete CDR3 DNA: TGTGCCAGCAGTCTGAGCAGATCAAACACCGGGCAGCTCTAC.

As regards this clone: Gene labels here are mouse ones. The CDR3 extends 1 residue past the end of the read, so its final part is completed from the germline J gene. This sequence joins TRBV26 and TRBJ2-5; D uncertain. The germline V gene has CDR1 KGHPV and CDR2 FQNQEV (reference sequence). V lost 5 bases and J lost 0, with 0 bases in between. The CDR3 spans 11 residues. The CDR3 region is CASSNQDTQYF. The DNA read from the CDR3 is TGTGCCAGCAGTAACCAAGACACCCAGTAC.

Concerning this clone: Genes and germline are mouse. Sequencing ends 1 residue short of the CDR3 end; the germline J gene provides the rest. The gene calls are TRBV26 and TRBJ1-1; D ambiguous. The CDR3 contains 13 residues. In germline, CDR1 is KGHPV, CDR2 FQNQEV (reference sequence). V lost 2 bases, J lost 4 bases, and 8 bases lay in between. The CDR3: CASSLGVATEVFF. The CDR3 bases that were read are TGTGCCAGCAGTCTGGGGGTGGCCACAGAAGTCTTC.